Each of the 25 T cell receptor beta chains below was sequenced from the same sample in a study of blood T cells in healthy people across ages. PCR was performed a second time for about 6 to 12 cycles using a sample-barcoded 5' primer and a J-beta primer mix. TCRdb itself ran the 5' RACE reads through MiXCR, one entry per CDR3 protein. Here the sample spans about 1.5 million distinct CDR3 sequences, roughly 43% being singletons. The sequenced sample consisted of blood. The receptors stem from a woman between 18 and 29 years old in good health.

This clonotype has just a few counts. V is TRBV7-8 and J is TRBJ1-1; weak D call: TRBD1 (6 bases). V was shortened by 2 bases and J by 5 bases, with 15 bases between the two germline ends. This CDR3 comprises 15 residues. Germline V gene data show CDR1 as SGHVS and CDR2 as FQNEAQ. The CDR3 reads CASSLRLGRGTEAFF. The CDR3 DNA reads as TGTGCCAGCAGCTTAAGGCTCGGGAGGGGGACTGAAGCTTTCTTT.

The chain joins TRBV12-5 to TRBJ2-1; D is ambiguous. Germline lookup yields CDR1 LGHNT and CDR2 FRNRAP. V was pared by 1 base and J by 4 bases, with 8 bases between. The CDR3 length is 14 residues. DNA of the CDR3: TGTGCTAGTGGTTTGGGCTTGGGGTACAATGAGCAGTTCTTC. Amino acids: CASGLGLGYNEQFF.

This clonotype turned up a few times. The CDR3 spells CASSLVGAGYRDTQYF. The DNA of the CDR3 is TGTGCCAGCAGCTTAGTAGGGGCAGGGTATCGAGATACGCAGTATTTT. The chain uses TRBV7-6 and TRBJ2-3; maybe TRBD1 (5 bases). Germline V CDR1 and CDR2: SGHVS, FNYEAQ. Trimming removed 1 base at V and 5 bases at J, with 16 bases between. CDR3 length: 16 residues.

This clonotype was counted a few times. The V and J genes are TRBV7-2 and TRBJ2-3; TRBD1 aligns across 9 bases. CDR1 and CDR2 from the germline V gene are SGHTA and FQGNSA. The CDR3 has 14 residues. V was clipped by 7 bases and J by 4 bases; unmatched bases: 6. CDR3 loop: CASIPDRGSDTQYF. The CDR3 bases are TGTGCCAGCATCCCGGACAGGGGCTCAGATACGCAGTATTTT.

Of note for this clonotype: Just one base apart from a much larger clone, this may be a read error. The CDR3: CASSLTLIDGYTF. CDR3 coding DNA: TGTGCCAGCAGCTTAACCCTTATCGATGGCTACACCTTC. The rearrangement joins TRBV7-2 to TRBJ1-2; D gene unclear. CDR1 SGHTA and CDR2 FQGNSA come from the germline V gene. The CDR3 contains 13 residues. V lost 2 bases to trimming and J lost 6 bases, with 10 bases between them.

This clonotype was seen more than once but under ten times. The rearrangement links TRBV15 to TRBJ2-3, with 7 bases that match TRBD1. The CDR3 extends over 15 amino acids. V was clipped by 2 bases and J by 6 bases; unmatched bases: 8. The germline CDR1 and CDR2 sequences are LNHNV and YYDKDF (reference sequence). In DNA, the CDR3 is TGTGCCACCAGCAGACAGGGACAGCGCTATGATACGCAGTATTTT. This gives the protein CATSRQGQRYDTQYF.

This clonotype came up a few times. The chain uses TRBV7-2 and TRBJ2-1, with D possibly being TRBD2 (5 bases). Gene TRBJ2-7 matches the end of the DNA better, so the J call may be wrong. The germline CDR1 and CDR2 sequences are SGHTA and FQGNSA. This CDR3 contains 15 residues. CDR3 in amino acids: CASSEWASSYNEQYF. In DNA form, the CDR3 reads TGTGCCAGCAGCGAATGGGCTAGCTCCTACAATGAGCAGTACTTC.

J is TRBJ1-1 and V is TRBV4-2; TRBD1 might be the D (6 bases). V was trimmed by 1 base and J by 4 bases, leaving 16 bases between them. The CDR3 consists of 16 residues. Germline V lookup: CDR1 LGHNA, CDR2 YNFKEQ. The CDR3 reads CASSQAPGARVTEAFF. The CDR3 coding sequence is TGTGCCAGCAGCCAAGCTCCAGGGGCGAGGGTCACTGAAGCTTTCTTT.

This clonotype has more than one count but fewer than ten. The V call is TRBV4-3, the J call TRBJ2-1; TRBD2 matches 14 bases. There are 17 residues in the CDR3. V was clipped by 3 bases and J by 7 bases; unmatched bases: 8. From germline, CDR1 is LGHNA and CDR2 YSLEER. The CDR3 bases are TGCGCCAGCAGCCAGAGACGGACTAGCGGGAGGTTGAATGAGCAGTTCTTC. As protein: CASSQRRTSGRLNEQFF.

The chain employs TRBV20-1 and TRBJ1-1; TRBD1 aligns across 10 bases. J lost 6 bases, V lost 6 bases, and 7 bases had no gene match. This CDR3 contains 13 residues. The germline gives CDR1 DFQATT, CDR2 SNEGSKA (reference sequence). The CDR3 nucleotides read TGCAGTGCGCCGGGACAGGGGTGGGCTGAAGCTTTCTTT. This translates into CSAPGQGWAEAFF.

This clonotype has a handful of counts. The V gene is TRBV12-3 or TRBV12-4, the J gene TRBJ2-6; D unresolved. Trimming removed 6 bases from V and 0 bases from J, with 12 bases in between. There are 16 residues in the CDR3. The DNA for the CDR3 is TGTGCCAGCAGCGCGACACACCGCTCTGGGGCCAACGTCCTGACTTTC. It is translated as CASSATHRSGANVLTF.

This clonotype occurred a few times. This chain connects TRBV20-1 to TRBJ1-2; no definite D call. The length of the CDR3 is 13 residues. Germline loops: CDR1 DFQATT, CDR2 SNEGSKA (reference sequence). V was pared by 3 bases and J by 0 bases, with 8 bases between. CDR3 residues: CSARDQTNYGYTF. The CDR3 nucleotides read TGCAGTGCTAGGGACCAAACTAACTATGGCTACACCTTC.

The rearrangement joins TRBV5-4 to TRBJ1-1; 9 bases map to TRBD1. Germline lookup yields CDR1 SGHNT and CDR2 YYREEE (reference sequence). The CDR3 is made up of 16 amino acids. The ends lost 3 bases at V and 5 bases at J; junction bases unmatched: 11. The CDR3: CASSYPNRGLGTEAFF. Here the CDR3 DNA reads TGTGCCAGCAGCTATCCTAACAGGGGGCTAGGAACTGAAGCTTTCTTT. Based on the CDR3 plus reference TRBV5-4 and TRBJ1-1, the full variable domain is ETGVTQSPTHLIKTRGQQVTLRCSSQSGHNTVSWYQQALGQGPQFIFQYYREEENGRGNFPPRFSGLQFPNYSSELNVNALELDDSALYLCASSYPNRGLGTEAFFGQGTRLTVV.

This clonotype came up a few times. The CDR3 DNA follows: TGCAGTGCTAGAGGGGGGCAGGGCTATTACAATGAGCAGTTCTTC. Translated, it gives CSARGGQGYYNEQFF. V is TRBV20-1 and J is TRBJ2-1, with D possibly being TRBD1 (6 bases). V was cut by 1 base and J by 4 bases, with 14 bases left in between. From germline, CDR1 is DFQATT and CDR2 SNEGSKA (reference sequence). This CDR3 has 15 amino acids.

This clonotype appeared a few times. The rearrangement joins TRBV4-3 to TRBJ2-5, with D tentatively TRBD1 or TRBD2 (6 bases each). The J call may not be correct, given that the DNA end is closer to TRBJ2-7. Germline V lookup: CDR1 LGHNA, CDR2 YSLEER. This CDR3 is built from 15 residues. The CDR3 loop reads CASSQDQQGGYEQYF. CDR3 in DNA: TGCGCCAGCAGCCAAGATCAACAGGGAGGCTACGAGCAGTACTTC.

The CDR3 DNA sequence: TGCGCCAGCAGCCGAGACTCAGGGGTACGGACTAATGAAAAACTGTTTTTT. Its translation is CASSRDSGVRTNEKLFF. V usage is TRBV4-3 and J usage is TRBJ1-4, with D possibly matching TRBD1 (6 bases). Trimming took 4 bases from V and 2 from J, leaving 17 bases between them. This CDR3 spans 17 amino acids. Germline V CDR1 and CDR2: LGHNA, YSLEER.

The chain recombines TRBV25-1 with TRBJ2-5; D perhaps matches TRBD1 (6 bases). Germline values: CDR1 MGHDK, CDR2 SYGVNS. V was trimmed by 3 bases and J by 1 base, leaving 15 bases between them. This CDR3 comprises 16 residues. The CDR3 bases are TGTGCCAGCAGTGACCCCGGAGACAGGTCCCAAGAGACCCAGTACTTC. Protein sequence: CASSDPGDRSQETQYF.

The chain joins TRBV4-1 to TRBJ1-1; D call uncertain. The CDR3 totals 13 residues. Trimming stripped 1 base from V and 8 bases from J, with 11 bases between. Germline assignment: CDR1 MGHRA and CDR2 YSYEKL. CDR3 in amino acids: CASSQVAGWEAFF. Written as DNA, the CDR3 is TGCGCCAGCAGCCAAGTTGCGGGCTGGGAAGCTTTCTTT.

This clonotype was detected once. This chain joins TRBV10-3 and TRBJ1-1; tentatively, D is TRBD1 (6 bases). The CDR3 runs 14 residues. From germline, CDR1 is ENHRY and CDR2 SYGVKD. Trimming stripped 11 bases from V and 0 bases from J, with 16 bases between. The CDR3 region has the DNA TGTGCCTCGTCGGACAGTTACTTGAACACTGAAGCTTTCTTT. This encodes CASSDSYLNTEAFF.

V is TRBV6-6 and J is TRBJ1-2, with TRBD1 identical over 7 bases. Germline assignment: CDR1 MNHNY and CDR2 SVGAGI (reference sequence). CDR3 length: 14 amino acids. Trimming took 2 bases from V and 1 from J; bases not matched to a gene: 1. The CDR3 loop reads CASSYDRDNYGYTF. The CDR3 DNA follows: TGTGCCAGCAGTTACGACAGGGATAACTATGGCTACACCTTC.

This chain uses TRBV5-1 with TRBJ2-3; D unclear. Between the trimmed V and J ends, which lost 1 base and 0 bases, there was a span of 9 bases. The germline V gene has CDR1 SGHRS and CDR2 YFSETQ. The CDR3 has 15 amino acids. This CDR3 reads CASSLTDSSTDTQYF. DNA for the CDR3: TGCGCCAGCAGCTTGACAGATTCTAGCACAGATACGCAGTATTTT.

V gene TRBV11-2 combines with J gene TRBJ2-1; TRBD2 agrees at 10 bases. With the DNA end fitting TRBJ2-7 better, the J assignment may be wrong. CDR3 length equals 17 residues. Germline V gives CDR1 SGHAT, CDR2 FQNNGV. CDR3 in amino acids: CASSLLAGVRISIEQYF. CDR3 coding DNA: TGTGCCAGCAGCTTACTAGCGGGAGTCCGTATTTCTATCGAGCAGTACTTC.

This chain links TRBV25-1 with TRBJ1-2, with D possibly TRBD1 on 5 matching bases. The CDR3 is made up of 13 amino acids. V was trimmed by 4 bases and J by 4 bases, leaving 10 bases between them. Germline assignment: CDR1 MGHDK and CDR2 SYGVNS. DNA for the CDR3: TGTGCCAGCAGTGCAAGACAGACCTATGGCTACACCTTC. This translates into CASSARQTYGYTF.

There are a few counts of this clonotype. The rearrangement joins TRBV7-9 to TRBJ1-1; 9 bases are shared with TRBD1. CDR1 and CDR2 from the germline V gene are SEHNR and FQNEAQ (reference sequence). With V trimmed by 5 bases and J by 0 bases, 4 bases remained unmatched. This CDR3 contains 15 residues. CDR3 in DNA: TGTGCCAGCAGCAGAACAGGGGGCCTGAACACTGAAGCTTTCTTT. Its protein product is CASSRTGGLNTEAFF.

The chain carries TRBV5-5 and TRBJ1-2; D gene unclear. The CDR3 is 12 amino acids. Trimming removed 3 bases from V and 6 bases from J, with 9 bases in between. Germline V CDR1 and CDR2: SGHKS, YYEKEE (reference sequence). As DNA, the CDR3 is TGTGCCAGCAGCTACTGGGCGGATGGCTACACCTTC. It is translated as CASSYWADGYTF.